This T cell receptor (beta chain) was obtained from a study of OX40 agonist ivuxolimab in advanced cancers. Background on the study: A male proportion of about 86% was recorded, with mean age 60 years and range about 23 to 80. Study results and limitations: Clonal expansion from baseline to week 6 occurred in both CD4+ and CD8+ T cells.

Trimming pared 6 bases from V and 0 bases from J, leaving 11 bases between. Per germline, CDR1 MDHEN and CDR2 SYDVKM. CDR3 length equals 14 residues. The data were produced by immunoSEQ multiplex PCR, yet TCRdb's version contains in-frame clones alone and is incomplete. The sample shows under 20,000 clones, 82% of them seen only once. Exclusion of a patient followed from autoimmune disease history or systemic immunosuppression. A note on this clone: What it binds is unknown.

This clonotype was obtained from an adult with an advanced solid tumor such as melanoma, head and neck, liver or kidney cancer. The sample consisted of CD4+ or CD8+ T cells sorted from blood, taken in a trial of the OX40 agonist ivuxolimab. The V gene is TRBV28, the J gene TRBJ1-2; D gene ambiguous. DNA of the CDR3: TGTGCCAGCAGGAAGACTACGGCTAACTATGGCTACACCTTC. Translation: CASRKTTANYGYTF.